The 20 T cell receptor beta chains given below trace back to one sample, sequenced in a study of post-analysis software for immune sequencing data. Broader study findings: Patients had higher frequencies than controls of about five TRBV segments, including TRBV5-6, TRBV5-1 and TRBV20-1.

These receptors are not linked to any known antigen. Unique molecular identifiers were present in the TCR beta cDNA libraries. TCRdb processed the PCR reads anew with MiXCR; each CDR3 protein has one entry. The sample lists a few hundred thousand distinct CDR3 sequences, about a third occurring once. Material: blood. All receptors derive from a girl aged 10 to 17 with multiple sclerosis.

This clonotype was observed a few times. The rearrangement joins TRBV11-2 to TRBJ2-4, with 8 bases that match TRBD2. Looked up from germline, CDR1 is SGHAT and CDR2 is FQNNGV. There are 15 residues in the CDR3. J was trimmed by 4 bases and V by 7 bases; bases with no gene match: 9. The CDR3: CASTIRSGVKNIQYF. CDR3 coding DNA: TGTGCCAGCACCATTCGTAGCGGGGTTAAAAACATTCAGTACTTC.

The table lists this clonotype with a few counts. The rearrangement links TRBV7-2 to TRBJ1-5; D possibly corresponds to TRBD1 (5 bases). V was trimmed by 7 bases and J by 6 bases, leaving 13 bases between them. Looked up from germline, CDR1 is SGHTA and CDR2 is FQGNSA. The CDR3 is 13 residues long. The DNA for the CDR3 is TGTGCCAGCACGTTGGGGGAGGGTCAGCCCCAGCATTTT. Translated, it gives CASTLGEGQPQHF.

This clonotype has only a few counts. V and J are TRBV6-1 and TRBJ1-5; D is unresolved. This CDR3 is 16 amino acids long. V was shortened by 0 bases and J by 0 bases, with 9 bases between the two germline ends. Germline CDR1 MNHNS, CDR2 SASEGT. The DNA for the CDR3 is TGTGCCAGCAGTGAAGCATCCGTCTATAGCAATCAGCCCCAGCATTTT. Protein: CASSEASVYSNQPQHF.

This clonotype came up a few times. The DNA for the CDR3 is TGCGCCAGCAGCCAACTGGGACTAGCGGGAGAGACCCAGTACTTC. Translation: CASSQLGLAGETQYF. The rearrangement links TRBV4-3 to TRBJ2-5; 12 positions match TRBD2. Germline V gives CDR1 LGHNA, CDR2 YSLEER. The CDR3 totals 15 residues. Trimming removed 2 bases from V and 4 bases from J; junction bases left unmatched: 2.

This CDR3 reads CASSLGLINQPQHF. The CDR3 region has the DNA TGTGCCAGCAGCCTTGGACTGATCAATCAGCCCCAGCATTTT. The rearrangement uses TRBV12-3 or TRBV12-4 and TRBJ1-5, with D uncertain. Trimming left V 6 bases short and J 3 bases short, with 12 bases between. This CDR3 comprises 14 residues.

This clonotype was counted only a few times. The chain has TRBV27 and TRBJ2-2; 10 nucleotides line up with TRBD2. V shed 2 bases, J shed 2 bases, and the junction held 11 bases outside the gene matches. Germline V lookup: CDR1 MNHEY, CDR2 SMNVEV (reference sequence). The CDR3 runs 19 residues. The CDR3 coding sequence is TGTGCCAGCAGTTTAAAGATCCCATCTAGCGGGGGTAACACCGGGGAGCTGTTTTTT. Its translation is CASSLKIPSSGGNTGELFF.

The chain is built from TRBV6-2 or TRBV6-3 and TRBJ2-3, with 9 positions matching TRBD2. The CDR3 is made up of 18 amino acids. J lost 1 base, V lost 8 bases, and 16 bases had no gene match. Germline V gene data show CDR1 as MNHEY and CDR2 as SVGEGT. The CDR3 nucleotides read TGTGCCAGCCGGCGAGCGGTAGCGGGGGACTACGGCACAGATACGCAGTATTTT. Protein: CASRRAVAGDYGTDTQYF.

This clonotype was counted ten times or more. The chain recombines TRBV4-1 with TRBJ2-7; D might be TRBD2 (6 bases). V was shortened by 0 bases and J by 4 bases, with 16 bases between the two germline ends. The CDR3 spans 16 residues. From germline, CDR1 is MGHRA and CDR2 YSYEKL. The CDR3 loop is CASSQDRLARTYEQYF. CDR3 bases: TGCGCCAGCAGCCAAGATCGGCTAGCGAGGACATACGAGCAGTACTTC.

In its sample, this clonotype was seen a few times. The V call is TRBV6-2 or TRBV6-3, the J call TRBJ2-1; 7 positions agree with TRBD2. The CDR3 runs to 16 residues. Germline V gene lookup returns CDR1 MNHEY and CDR2 SVGEGT. Trimming took 5 bases from V and 5 from J; bases not matched to a gene: 12. CDR3 residues: CASSAAGEPLNNEQFF. CDR3 nucleotide sequence: TGTGCCAGCAGTGCGGCGGGGGAGCCGCTTAACAATGAGCAGTTCTTC.

This clonotype was picked up a small number of times. The chain couples TRBV5-1 to TRBJ2-1; TRBD2 matches 7 bases. There are 13 residues in the CDR3. The germline V gene has CDR1 SGHRS and CDR2 YFSETQ. Unmatched junction bases numbered 2, after V lost 3 bases and J lost 5 bases. As DNA, the CDR3 is TGCGCCAGCAGCTGGGGGGGTAACAATGAGCAGTTCTTC. This codes for CASSWGGNNEQFF.

In this sample, this clonotype turned up a few times. The chain is built from TRBV3-1 and TRBJ2-5, with D possibly matching TRBD1 (6 bases). This CDR3 has 13 amino acids. Trimming left V 3 bases short and J 5 bases short, with 10 bases between. The germline V gene has CDR1 LGHDT and CDR2 YNNKEL (reference sequence). The CDR3 nucleotides are TGTGCCAGCAGCCAGAACAGGGCCGAGACCCAGTACTTC. This codes for CASSQNRAETQYF.

The J gene is TRBJ2-3, the V gene TRBV18, with TRBD1 matching 7 bases. Germline assignment: CDR1 KGHSH and CDR2 LQKENI. The CDR3 is made up of 16 amino acids. Trimming at V came to 4 bases and at J to 2 bases, leaving 9 bases not matched to a gene. The CDR3 loop reads CASSLRDSKDTDTQYF. For the CDR3, the DNA is TGTGCCAGCTCACTCCGGGACAGCAAAGACACAGATACGCAGTATTTT.

The chain is built from TRBV5-8 and TRBJ1-5, with D tentatively TRBD1 (6 bases). In germline, CDR1 is SGHTS, CDR2 YDEGEE. This CDR3 has 15 amino acids. The V end was cut by 0 bases, the J end by 9 bases, with 16 bases between. The CDR3 sequence is CASSLAVEGGWPQHF. In nucleotides, the CDR3 is TGTGCCAGCAGCTTGGCCGTCGAGGGGGGATGGCCCCAGCATTTT.

This clonotype was counted between two and nine times. At one end the junction does not follow the germline gene, possibly because of a read error. The chain couples TRBV5-1 to TRBJ2-7; TRBD1 agrees at 10 bases. Germline-derived CDR1 and CDR2 are SGHRS and YFSETQ. This CDR3 has 14 residues. The CDR3 region is CASSSRDRGYEQYF. For the CDR3, the DNA is TGTGCCAGCAGTAGCCGGGACAGGGGTTACGAGCAGTACTTC.

This clonotype came up a few times. The chain is built from TRBV7-8 and TRBJ2-7; the D call may be TRBD1 or TRBD2 (5 bases each). Trimming took off 7 bases at V and 0 bases at J, with 16 bases between the two ends. The CDR3 spans 15 residues. Germline CDR1 is SGHVS and CDR2 is FQNEAQ. In nucleotides, the CDR3 is TGTGCCAGCACCCCTCCCGGGGCCAGCTCCTACGAGCAGTACTTC. Translating it yields CASTPPGASSYEQYF.

The genes are TRBV29-1 and TRBJ1-1; possibly TRBD1 for D (6 bases). This CDR3 is 12 amino acids long. Germline lookup yields CDR1 SQVTM and CDR2 ANQGSEA. CDR3 loop: CSVDSQGTEAFF. CDR3 DNA sequence: TGCAGTGTCGACAGCCAGGGGACTGAAGCTTTCTTT.

The chain has TRBV6-2 or TRBV6-3 and TRBJ2-1; the match to TRBD1 covers 8 bases. The V and J ends lost 7 bases and 5 bases, in that order; junction bases with no gene match: 10. The germline V gene has CDR1 MNHEY and CDR2 SVGEGT. This CDR3 is 15 amino acids long. The CDR3 DNA reads TGTGCCAGCACCAACGGACAGGGTCGACACAATGAGCAGTTCTTC. This encodes CASTNGQGRHNEQFF.

The rearrangement links TRBV6-2 or TRBV6-3 to TRBJ2-7; perhaps TRBD2 as D (5 bases). The germline V gene encodes CDR1 MNHEY and CDR2 SVGEGT. The CDR3 loop spans 14 amino acids. Trimming stripped 7 bases from V and 2 bases from J, with 15 bases between. The chain's CDR3 is CASMEVNRPYEQYF. In DNA, the CDR3 is TGTGCCAGCATGGAGGTGAACAGACCCTACGAGCAGTACTTC.

This chain connects TRBV20-1 to TRBJ2-7; perhaps TRBD2 as D (6 bases). Germline values: CDR1 DFQATT, CDR2 SNEGSKA (reference sequence). V gave up 3 bases and J gave up 0 bases, with 12 bases separating them. The CDR3 sequence is 14 residues long. The chain's CDR3 is CSAREGSLSYEQYF. CDR3 sequence (DNA): TGCAGTGCTAGGGAGGGATCCCTCTCCTACGAGCAGTACTTC.

A word on this clonotype: One base away lies a much larger clone, so this may be a sequencing read error. J is TRBJ1-5 and V is TRBV28; D is unclear. CDR1 is MDHEN, CDR2 SYDVKM, per germline. CDR3 size: 14 residues. V was clipped by 8 bases and J by 0 bases, with 11 bases between them. CDR3 nucleotides: TGTGCCAGCCTGGGCAGCGTTAGCAATCAGCCCCAGCATTTT. Its protein is CASLGSVSNQPQHF.